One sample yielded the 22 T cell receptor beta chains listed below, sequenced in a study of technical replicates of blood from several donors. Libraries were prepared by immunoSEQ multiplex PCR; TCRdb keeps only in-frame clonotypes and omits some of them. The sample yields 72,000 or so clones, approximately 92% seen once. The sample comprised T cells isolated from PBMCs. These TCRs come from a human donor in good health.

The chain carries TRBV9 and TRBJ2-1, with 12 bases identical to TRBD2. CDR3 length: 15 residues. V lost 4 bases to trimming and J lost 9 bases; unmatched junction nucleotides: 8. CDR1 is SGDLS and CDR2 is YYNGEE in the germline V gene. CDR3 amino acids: CASSPAASGRGEQFF. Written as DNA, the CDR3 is TGTGCCAGCAGCCCAGCGGCTAGCGGGAGGGGTGAGCAGTTCTTC.

CDR3 protein: CASSQERGGLTHYEQYF. CDR3 bases: TGCGCCAGCAGCCAAGAGAGGGGGGGACTCACTCACTACGAGCAGTACTTC. V is TRBV4-3 and J is TRBJ2-7, with a possible D match to TRBD2 (7 bases). The CDR3 loop spans 17 amino acids. V was cut by 0 bases and J by 3 bases, with 18 bases left in between. CDR1 and CDR2 from the germline V gene are LGHNA and YSLEER.

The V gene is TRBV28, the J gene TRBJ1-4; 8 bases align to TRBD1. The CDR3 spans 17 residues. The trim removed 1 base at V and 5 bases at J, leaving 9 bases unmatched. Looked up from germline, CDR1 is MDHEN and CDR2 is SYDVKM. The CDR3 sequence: CASSLSPRQGLNEKLFF. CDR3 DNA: TGTGCCAGCAGTTTATCCCCTCGACAGGGGTTAAATGAAAAACTGTTTTTT. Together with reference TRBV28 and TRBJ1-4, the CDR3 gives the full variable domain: DVKVTQSSRYLVKRTGEKVFLECVQDMDHENMFWYRQDPGLGLRLIYFSYDVKMKEKGDIPEGYSVSREKKERFSLILESASTNQTSMYLCASSLSPRQGLNEKLFFGSGTQLSVL.

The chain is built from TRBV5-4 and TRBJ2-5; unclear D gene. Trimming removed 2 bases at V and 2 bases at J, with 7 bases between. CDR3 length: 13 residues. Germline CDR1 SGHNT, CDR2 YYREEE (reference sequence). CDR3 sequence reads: CASSLVQQETQYF. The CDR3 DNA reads TGTGCCAGCAGCTTAGTACAGCAAGAGACCCAGTACTTC.

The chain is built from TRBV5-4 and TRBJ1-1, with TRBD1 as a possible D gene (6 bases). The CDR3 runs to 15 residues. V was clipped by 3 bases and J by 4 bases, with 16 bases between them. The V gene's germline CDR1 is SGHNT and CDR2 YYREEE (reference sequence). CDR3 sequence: CASSYLGQIGTEAFF. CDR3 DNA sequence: TGTGCCAGCAGCTACCTAGGACAGATTGGCACTGAAGCTTTCTTT. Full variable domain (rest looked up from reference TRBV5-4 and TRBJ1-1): ETGVTQSPTHLIKTRGQQVTLRCSSQSGHNTVSWYQQALGQGPQFIFQYYREEENGRGNFPPRFSGLQFPNYSSELNVNALELDDSALYLCASSYLGQIGTEAFFGQGTRLTVV.

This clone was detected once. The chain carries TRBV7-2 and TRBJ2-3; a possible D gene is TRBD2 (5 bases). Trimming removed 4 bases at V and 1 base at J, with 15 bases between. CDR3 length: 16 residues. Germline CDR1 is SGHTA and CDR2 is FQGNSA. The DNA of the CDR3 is TGTGCCAGCAGCTCACTTCCCTACGGGGGCACAGATACGCAGTATTTT. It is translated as CASSSLPYGGTDTQYF.

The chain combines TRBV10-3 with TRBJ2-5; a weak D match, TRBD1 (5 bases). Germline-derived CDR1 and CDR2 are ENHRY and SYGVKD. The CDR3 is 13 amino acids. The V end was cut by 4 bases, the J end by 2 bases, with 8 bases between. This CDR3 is CAISGTIQETQYF. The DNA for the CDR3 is TGTGCCATCAGTGGGACAATTCAAGAGACCCAGTACTTC.

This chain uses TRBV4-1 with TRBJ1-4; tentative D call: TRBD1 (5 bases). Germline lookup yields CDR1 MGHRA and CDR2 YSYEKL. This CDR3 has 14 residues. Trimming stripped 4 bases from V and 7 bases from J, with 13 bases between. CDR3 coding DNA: TGCGCCAGCAGCCGACCGGGACTTAGTGAAAAACTGTTTTTT. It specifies CASSRPGLSEKLFF.

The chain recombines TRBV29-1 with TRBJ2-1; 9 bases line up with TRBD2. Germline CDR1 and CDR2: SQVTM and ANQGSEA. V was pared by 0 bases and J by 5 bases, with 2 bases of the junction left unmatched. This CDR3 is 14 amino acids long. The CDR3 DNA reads TGCAGCGTTGAAGATCCTAGCGGGGACAATGAGCAGTTCTTC. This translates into CSVEDPSGDNEQFF.

The CDR3 DNA sequence: TGCGCCAGCAGCTTGGACTCGACGGGATTGCGGGTCTATGGCTACACCTTC. Protein product: CASSLDSTGLRVYGYTF. This rearrangement joins TRBV5-1 to TRBJ1-2; unclear D gene. Germline CDR1 SGHRS, CDR2 YFSETQ. Between the trimmed V and J ends, which lost 0 bases and 4 bases, there was a span of 19 bases. The CDR3 runs to 17 residues.

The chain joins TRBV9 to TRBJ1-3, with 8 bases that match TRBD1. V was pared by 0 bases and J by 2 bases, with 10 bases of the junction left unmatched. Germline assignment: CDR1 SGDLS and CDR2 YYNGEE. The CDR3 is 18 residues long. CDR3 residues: CASSVGSSQGAAGNTIYF. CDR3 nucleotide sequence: TGTGCCAGCAGCGTAGGGAGTTCCCAGGGGGCGGCTGGAAACACCATATATTTT.

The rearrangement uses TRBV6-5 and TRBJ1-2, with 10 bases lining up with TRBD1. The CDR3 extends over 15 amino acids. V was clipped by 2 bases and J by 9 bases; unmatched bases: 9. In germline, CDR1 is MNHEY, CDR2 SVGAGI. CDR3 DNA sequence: TGTGCCAGCAGTTACGCCCTGGGACAGGGGTCGCGCTACACCTTC. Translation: CASSYALGQGSRYTF.

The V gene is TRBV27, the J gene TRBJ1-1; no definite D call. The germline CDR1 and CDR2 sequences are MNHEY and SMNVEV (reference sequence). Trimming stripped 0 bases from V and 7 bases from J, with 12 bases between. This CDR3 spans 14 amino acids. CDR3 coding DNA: TGTGCCAGCAGTTTATCAGAGGGCCGTCATGAAGCTTTCTTT. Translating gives CASSLSEGRHEAFF.

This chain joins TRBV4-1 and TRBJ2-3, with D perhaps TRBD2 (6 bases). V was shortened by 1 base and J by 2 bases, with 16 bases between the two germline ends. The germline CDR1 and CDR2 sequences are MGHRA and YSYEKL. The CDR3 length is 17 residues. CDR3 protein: CASSQVGLIADTDTQYF. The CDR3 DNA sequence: TGCGCCAGCAGCCAAGTGGGGTTGATAGCGGACACAGATACGCAGTATTTT.

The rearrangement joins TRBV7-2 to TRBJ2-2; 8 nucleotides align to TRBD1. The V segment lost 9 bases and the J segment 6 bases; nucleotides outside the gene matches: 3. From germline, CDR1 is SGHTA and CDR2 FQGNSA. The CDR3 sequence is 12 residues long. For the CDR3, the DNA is TGTGCCAGTGAACAGGGGGCCGGGGAGCTGTTTTTT. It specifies CASEQGAGELFF.

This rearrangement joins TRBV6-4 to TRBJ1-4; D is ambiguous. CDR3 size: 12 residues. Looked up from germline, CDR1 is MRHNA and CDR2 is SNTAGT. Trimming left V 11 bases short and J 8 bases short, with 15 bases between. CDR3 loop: CAWYTAGEKLFF. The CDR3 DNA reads TGTGCCTGGTACACGGCGGGGGAAAAACTGTTTTTT.

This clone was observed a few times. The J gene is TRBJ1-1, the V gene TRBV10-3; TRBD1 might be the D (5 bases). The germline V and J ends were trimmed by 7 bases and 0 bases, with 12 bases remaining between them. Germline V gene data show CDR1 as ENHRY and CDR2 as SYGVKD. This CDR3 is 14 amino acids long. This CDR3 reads CAIKRGIMNTEAFF. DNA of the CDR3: TGTGCCATCAAAAGGGGTATTATGAACACTGAAGCTTTCTTT.

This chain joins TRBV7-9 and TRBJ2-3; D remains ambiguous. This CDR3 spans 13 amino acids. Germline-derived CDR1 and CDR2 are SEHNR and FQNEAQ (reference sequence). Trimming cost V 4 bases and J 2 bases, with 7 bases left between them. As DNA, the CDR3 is TGTGCCAGCAGCTCCCTCCCCACAGATACGCAGTATTTT. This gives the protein CASSSLPTDTQYF.

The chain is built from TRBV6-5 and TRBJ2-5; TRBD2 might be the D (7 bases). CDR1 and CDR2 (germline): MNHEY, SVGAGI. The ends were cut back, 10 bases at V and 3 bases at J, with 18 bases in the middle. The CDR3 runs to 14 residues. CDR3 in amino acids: CATAEGGAEETQYF. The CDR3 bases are TGTGCCACCGCCGAGGGGGGGGCTGAAGAGACCCAGTACTTC.

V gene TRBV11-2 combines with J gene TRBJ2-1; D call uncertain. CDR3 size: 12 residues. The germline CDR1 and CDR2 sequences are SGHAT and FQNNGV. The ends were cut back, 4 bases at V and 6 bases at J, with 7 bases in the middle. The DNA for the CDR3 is TGTGCCAGCAGCTCTACTATCAATGAGCAGTTCTTC. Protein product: CASSSTINEQFF.

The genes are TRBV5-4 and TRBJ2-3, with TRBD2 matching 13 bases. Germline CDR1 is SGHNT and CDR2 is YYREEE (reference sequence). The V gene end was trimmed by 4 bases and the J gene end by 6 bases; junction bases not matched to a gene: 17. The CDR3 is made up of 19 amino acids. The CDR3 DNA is TGTGCCAGCAGCCCGACTAGGACTAGCGGGAGTGGTACACCGGATACGCAGTATTTT. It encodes CASSPTRTSGSGTPDTQYF. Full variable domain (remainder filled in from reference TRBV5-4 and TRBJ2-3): ETGVTQSPTHLIKTRGQQVTLRCSSQSGHNTVSWYQQALGQGPQFIFQYYREEENGRGNFPPRFSGLQFPNYSSELNVNALELDDSALYLCASSPTRTSGSGTPDTQYFGPGTRLTVL.

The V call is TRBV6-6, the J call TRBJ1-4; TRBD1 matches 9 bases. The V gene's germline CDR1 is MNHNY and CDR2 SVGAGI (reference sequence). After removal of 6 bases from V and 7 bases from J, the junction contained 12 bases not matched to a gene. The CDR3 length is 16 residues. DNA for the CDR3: TGTGCCAGCAGGGCCGCGACAGGGGGGGTTAGTGAAAAACTGTTTTTT. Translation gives CASRAATGGVSEKLFF.